A single sample is the source of the 26 T cell receptor beta chains below, sequenced in a study of immune evolution from preneoplasia to lung adenocarcinoma. Sequencing was performed with immunoSEQ multiplex PCR; in TCRdb, only in-frame clones are kept and a portion is missing. This sample has 4,900 or so clones; roughly 90% occur once, and the top ten carry roughly 1.9%. Sample: FFPE atypical adenomatous hyperplasia tissue from the lung. Indicated subset: atypical adenomatous hyperplasia (AAH), lung preneoplasia. All receptors derive from a person aged 70 to 85 with lung adenocarcinoma.

This chain joins TRBV6-1 and TRBJ1-2; D unclear. The CDR3 is made up of 13 amino acids. Trimming removed 6 bases from V and 1 base from J, with 9 bases in between. Germline CDR1 MNHNS, CDR2 SASEGT. In DNA, the CDR3 is TGTGCCAGCAGGCTCACCTTTAACTATGGCTACACCTTC. This translates into CASRLTFNYGYTF.

The V call is TRBV19, the J call TRBJ2-5, with a tentative D call TRBD2 (7 bases). Germline CDR1 is LNHDA and CDR2 is SQIVND (reference sequence). V shed 6 bases and J shed 4 bases, with 21 bases lying between them. CDR3 length: 16 residues. DNA for the CDR3: TGTGCCAGTAGGATGGCGGGGGCGGGTGAGAGAGAGACCCAGTACTTC. Protein sequence: CASRMAGAGERETQYF.

The V gene is TRBV7-9, the J gene TRBJ2-1, with D possibly matching TRBD1 (5 bases). The length of the CDR3 is 14 residues. Germline lookup yields CDR1 SEHNR and CDR2 FQNEAQ (reference sequence). The V gene lost 7 bases and the J gene lost 1 base, with 11 bases spanning the gap. CDR3 residues: CASTDKGSYNEQFF. Written as DNA, the CDR3 is TGTGCCAGCACCGATAAGGGGTCCTACAATGAGCAGTTCTTC.

The V gene is TRBV28, the J gene TRBJ1-1; possibly TRBD1 for D (6 bases). Germline assignment: CDR1 MDHEN and CDR2 SYDVKM. The CDR3 runs 14 residues. V gave up 9 bases and J gave up 2 bases, with 16 bases separating them. The CDR3 DNA reads as TGTGCCAGTTCTCGGACAGCTAAAAACACTGAAGCTTTCTTT. Translation: CASSRTAKNTEAFF.

As regards this clone: The same CDR3 arises from other DNA sequences in this sample as well. J is TRBJ2-3 and V is TRBV5-6; 12 bases match TRBD2. V lost 5 bases, J lost 8 bases, and 9 bases stayed unmatched. Germline V CDR1 and CDR2: SGHDT, YYEEEE. The CDR3 is made up of 15 amino acids. The DNA of the CDR3 is TGTGCCAGCAGTTCAGGACTAGCGGGATCAGGTACGCAGTATTTT. It codes for CASSSGLAGSGTQYF.

The chain combines TRBV19 with TRBJ1-1, with 8 bases fitting TRBD1. The CDR3 runs 12 residues. Germline CDR1 and CDR2: LNHDA and SQIVND (reference sequence). CDR3 amino acids: CATGGLYAEAFF. In DNA, the CDR3 is TGTGCAACAGGGGGGTTGTATGCTGAAGCTTTCTTT.

J is TRBJ2-4 and V is TRBV28; TRBD1 matches 10 bases. CDR3 length: 16 amino acids. J gave up 3 bases and V 4 bases, and 6 bases lay outside the gene matches. The germline gives CDR1 MDHEN, CDR2 SYDVKM. The CDR3 loop reads CASSWRTGGFKNIQYF. The CDR3 coding sequence is TGTGCCAGCAGTTGGAGGACAGGGGGGTTCAAAAACATTCAGTACTTC. The complete variable domain, with remaining parts taken from reference TRBV28 and TRBJ2-4, reads DVKVTQSSRYLVKRTGEKVFLECVQDMDHENMFWYRQDPGLGLRLIYFSYDVKMKEKGDIPEGYSVSREKKERFSLILESASTNQTSMYLCASSWRTGGFKNIQYFGAGTRLSVL.

V is TRBV27 and J is TRBJ2-1; possible D gene TRBD2, 7 bases. This CDR3 is built from 12 residues. V gave up 10 bases and J gave up 9 bases, with 16 bases separating them. Germline CDR1 MNHEY, CDR2 SMNVEV (reference sequence). The CDR3 reads CATSGGKGEQFF. The DNA of the CDR3 is TGTGCCACCTCGGGGGGCAAGGGTGAGCAGTTCTTC.

J is TRBJ1-2 and V is TRBV5-1; TRBD1 might be the D (6 bases). Germline V gene data show CDR1 as SGHRS and CDR2 as YFSETQ. The CDR3 is 14 residues long. Trimming cost V 3 bases and J 4 bases, with 13 bases left between them. The chain's CDR3 is CASSWGDTTYGYTF. CDR3 bases: TGCGCCAGCAGCTGGGGGGACACGACCTATGGCTACACCTTC.

The chain recombines TRBV7-9 with TRBJ1-2, with a weak D call TRBD1 (5 bases). Trimming removed 4 bases at V and 2 bases at J, with 23 bases between. Looked up from germline, CDR1 is SEHNR and CDR2 is FQNEAQ (reference sequence). The CDR3 length is 18 residues. The CDR3 sequence: CASSSQTDSIRVNYGYTF. In nucleotides, the CDR3 is TGTGCCAGCAGCTCCCAGACAGACAGTATTAGGGTGAACTATGGCTACACCTTC.

The rearrangement uses TRBV6-1 and TRBJ2-5; tentatively, D is TRBD1 (5 bases). V was cut by 4 bases and J by 3 bases, with 9 bases left in between. Germline V CDR1 and CDR2: MNHNS, SASEGT. The CDR3 runs to 13 residues. CDR3 in amino acids: CASSAGFEETQYF. In DNA, the CDR3 is TGTGCCAGCAGTGCAGGGTTCGAAGAGACCCAGTACTTC.

The chain recombines TRBV6-7 with TRBJ2-3, with D possibly being TRBD1 (6 bases). TRBV6-7 is given ORF status, its function remaining uncertain. V lost 0 bases, J lost 2 bases, and 18 bases lay in between. This CDR3 has 18 amino acids. The CDR3 coding sequence is TGTGCCAGCAGTTACTCTTCAGGGGAAAGAGGGCACACAGATACGCAGTATTTT. Translating it yields CASSYSSGERGHTDTQYF.

The chain links TRBV7-9 to TRBJ2-1, with 13 bases matching TRBD2. There are 15 residues in the CDR3. The germline CDR1 and CDR2 sequences are SEHNR and FQNEAQ (reference sequence). With 4 bases clipped from V and 15 bases from J, the junction kept 12 bases outside the gene matches. CDR3 DNA sequence: TGTGCCAGCAGCTCCGGACTAGCGGGAGACCCCGTTGGGTTCTTC. Amino acid sequence: CASSSGLAGDPVGFF. The variable domain in full, completed from reference TRBV7-9 and TRBJ2-1, reads DTGVSQNPRHKITKRGQNVTFRCDPISEHNRLYWYRQTLGQGPEFLTYFQNEAQLEKSRLLSDRFSAERPKGSFSTLEIQRTEQGDSAMYLCASSSGLAGDPVGFFGPGTRLTVL.

The genes are TRBV6-5 and TRBJ1-3; perhaps TRBD1 as D (5 bases). Trimming pared 0 bases from V and 3 bases from J, leaving 6 bases between. This CDR3 is 14 amino acids long. CDR1 is MNHEY, CDR2 SVGAGI, per germline. The CDR3 sequence: CASSYSGVGNTIYF. The CDR3 nucleotides are TGTGCCAGCAGTTACTCAGGGGTTGGAAACACCATATATTTT.

This chain uses TRBV6-1 with TRBJ1-2; possibly TRBD1 for D (6 bases). Germline CDR1 and CDR2: MNHNS and SASEGT. The CDR3 totals 15 residues. The V and J ends lost 0 bases and 6 bases respectively, with 14 bases between them. The CDR3 sequence: CASSEAESGANGYTF. CDR3 nucleotides: TGTGCCAGCAGTGAAGCGGAGTCGGGGGCCAATGGCTACACCTTC.

This chain joins TRBV28 and TRBJ1-2; D is ambiguous. This CDR3 region has 11 residues. The V gene's germline CDR1 is MDHEN and CDR2 SYDVKM. Trimming took off 10 bases at V and 5 bases at J, with 11 bases between the two ends. In DNA, the CDR3 is TGTGCCACCGGGGTCGGGTATGGCTACACCTTC. This translates into CATGVGYGYTF.

The chain couples TRBV9 to TRBJ2-3; 9 positions agree with TRBD2. Germline CDR1 reads SGDLS; CDR2 reads YYNGEE. Losses at the gene ends were 3 bases for V and 0 bases for J; bases not matched to a gene: 5. The CDR3 sequence is 16 residues long. The CDR3: CASSAAGGASTDTQYF. Written as DNA, the CDR3 is TGTGCCAGCAGCGCGGCGGGGGGGGCCAGCACAGATACGCAGTATTTT.

Comment on this clone: The sample has other DNA sequences that encode this CDR3 too. The chain couples TRBV7-9 to TRBJ2-7; unclear D gene. Deletions cut 1 base from V and 2 bases from J, with 6 bases between. Germline loops: CDR1 SEHNR, CDR2 FQNEAQ (reference sequence). There are 13 residues in the CDR3. CDR3 in amino acids: CASSLDSTYEQYF. The CDR3, as DNA: TGTGCCAGCAGCTTAGACAGTACCTACGAGCAGTACTTC.

This chain links TRBV21-1 with TRBJ2-5; no check of the table's D call, TRBD2, against the DNA was made. TRBV21-1 is assigned pseudogene status. This CDR3 spans 13 amino acids. The CDR3 DNA is TGTGCCAGCAGCAAAGTAGCGGGAGAGACCCAGTACTTC. It specifies CASSKVAGETQYF.

The V call is TRBV10-3, the J call TRBJ2-7, with D unresolved. V lost 0 bases to trimming and J lost 6 bases, with 6 bases between them. Germline V gene sequence: CDR1 ENHRY, CDR2 SYGVKD. The CDR3 has 12 residues. The CDR3 spells CAISESKTEQYF. Written as DNA, the CDR3 is TGTGCCATCAGTGAGTCGAAAACCGAGCAGTACTTC.

The rearrangement uses TRBV10-2 and TRBJ1-2; 11 bases are shared with TRBD1. Germline V gene data show CDR1 as WSHSY and CDR2 as SAAADI. CDR3 length: 14 amino acids. The J segment lost 5 bases and the V segment lost 8 bases, leaving 7 bases of the junction unmatched. CDR3 sequence reads: CASGRTGGQYGYTF. The CDR3 nucleotides are TGCGCCAGCGGGAGGACAGGGGGCCAGTATGGCTACACCTTC.

J is TRBJ2-5 and V is TRBV6-1; 10 nucleotides agree with TRBD1. Trimming at V came to 4 bases and at J to 5 bases, leaving 7 bases not matched to a gene. CDR1 is MNHNS, CDR2 SASEGT, per germline. The CDR3 length is 15 residues. CDR3 DNA: TGTGCCAGCAGTGGTTGGGACAGGGGAAGGGAGACCCAGTACTTC. Translation: CASSGWDRGRETQYF.

CDR3 region: CASSYRTDFFEAFF. As DNA, the CDR3 is TGTGCCAGCAGTTACCGCACAGATTTTTTCGAAGCTTTCTTT. V usage is TRBV27 and J usage is TRBJ1-1, with D unclear. Germline loops: CDR1 MNHEY, CDR2 SMNVEV (reference sequence). The CDR3 contains 14 residues. The V and J ends lost 4 bases and 8 bases respectively, with 17 bases between them.

The rearrangement joins TRBV6-1 to TRBJ2-1, with D maybe TRBD2 (5 bases). Trimming cost V 7 bases and J 3 bases, with 10 bases left between them. This CDR3 comprises 13 residues. The germline CDR1 and CDR2 sequences are MNHNS and SASEGT. In nucleotides, the CDR3 is TGTGCCAGCACCGGGAACATCTACAATGAGCAGTTCTTC. Protein product: CASTGNIYNEQFF.

The chain couples TRBV28 to TRBJ2-2; 11 nucleotides line up with TRBD2. CDR3 length: 17 amino acids. Germline loops: CDR1 MDHEN, CDR2 SYDVKM. V was pared by 3 bases and J by 2 bases, with 5 bases of the junction left unmatched. The DNA of the CDR3 is TGTGCCAGCAGTTTTCCGGGACTAGCGGAAAACACCGGGGAGCTGTTTTTT. It yields the protein CASSFPGLAENTGELFF.

This chain joins TRBV2 and TRBJ1-2; no firm D call. The CDR3 has 16 residues. Germline CDR1 SNHLY, CDR2 FYNNEI. V shed 3 bases and J shed 1 base, with 15 bases lying between them. In DNA form, the CDR3 reads TGTGCCAGCAGTGATCCCTTATTGACCCGTAACTATGGCTACACCTTC. This gives the protein CASSDPLLTRNYGYTF. Supplemented by reference TRBV2 and TRBJ1-2, the full variable domain reads EPEVTQTPSHQVTQMGQEVILRCVPISNHLYFYWYRQILGQKVEFLVSFYNNEISEKSEIFDDQFSVERPDGSNFTLKIRSTKLEDSAMYFCASSDPLLTRNYGYTFGSGTRLTVV.